This record concerns one T cell receptor (beta chain) sequence. This sample was taken from a study of blood T cell repertoires in COVID-19. The wider study: Both acute and convalescent COVID-19 samples were obtained from the United States, Italy and Spain. In each case, the material was cDNA or gDNA derived from T cells, B-cell-depleted T cells, or PBMCs.

The table came from immunoSEQ multiplex PCR; TCRdb's copy has only in-frame clones and leaves some out. This table has almost 300,000 clones, more than 85% appearing once. The clonotype was recovered from a man between 65 and 80 years old with acute or convalescent COVID-19. Sequenced: peripheral blood.

The DNA for the CDR3 is TGTGCCACCAACCGTGCAAACGGAGACCAAGAGACCCAGTACTTC. Protein: CATNRANGDQETQYF. The chain joins TRBV10-3 to TRBJ2-5; D ambiguous. The germline V gene encodes CDR1 ENHRY and CDR2 SYGVKD. The CDR3 spans 15 residues. V was trimmed by 10 bases and J by 0 bases, leaving 18 bases between them.